This is a list of T cell receptor beta chains from one sample in a study of T cell repertoires in aging, cancer and after chemotherapy. TCRdb ran MiXCR on the multiplex PCR reads and lists one entry per CDR3 protein. The sample yields over 8,000 distinct CDR3 sequences, more than 30% seen once. Input material: blood. The source is a human donor in good health. Each CDR3 is given with its conserved first and last residue. The D gene is left open where the match is weak. Size values are once, few and many counts, or a class for expanded clones, and some rows have none.

v_call: TRBV12-3/TRBV12-4
j_call: TRBJ2-2
d_call: -
clone_size: -
cdr3_aa: CASSGRAGELFF
cdr3_nt: TGTGCCAGCAGTGGTCGTGCCGGGGAGCTGTTTTTT

v_call: TRBV28
j_call: TRBJ1-3
d_call: -
clone_size: -
cdr3_aa: CAIMGGNGNTIYF
cdr3_nt: TGTGCCATCATGGGGGGTAATGGAAACACCATATATTTT

v_call: TRBV12-3/TRBV12-4
j_call: TRBJ2-7
d_call: TRBD1
clone_size: few
cdr3_aa: CASSPGTGAYEQYF
cdr3_nt: TGTGCCAGCAGTCCGGGGACAGGGGCCTACGAGCAGTACTTC

v_call: TRBV5-5
j_call: TRBJ2-1
d_call: TRBD2
clone_size: -
cdr3_aa: CASSLAGGASNEQFF
cdr3_nt: TGTGCCAGCAGCTTAGCGGGGGGCGCATCCAATGAGCAGTTCTTC

v_call: TRBV12-3/TRBV12-4
j_call: TRBJ2-3
d_call: TRBD1
clone_size: once
cdr3_aa: CASSRTGGSTDTQYF
cdr3_nt: TGTGCCAGCAGCCGGACAGGAGGTAGCACAGATACGCAGTATTTT

v_call: TRBV5-4
j_call: TRBJ1-6
d_call: TRBD1
clone_size: -
cdr3_aa: CASSLNRGRNSPLHF
cdr3_nt: TGTGCCAGCAGCTTAAACAGGGGGCGTAATTCACCCCTCCACTTT

v_call: TRBV7-9
j_call: TRBJ1-4
d_call: -
clone_size: -
cdr3_aa: CASSLSRWQDLLKETNEKLFF
cdr3_nt: TGTGCCAGCAGCTTATCCCGATGGCAGGACCTCCTCAAGGAGACTAATGAAAAACTGTTTTTT

v_call: TRBV12-3/TRBV12-4
j_call: TRBJ1-2
d_call: -
clone_size: medium-sized
cdr3_aa: CASSPTGYGYTF
cdr3_nt: TGTGCCAGCAGCCCTACAGGGTATGGCTACACCTTC

v_call: TRBV19
j_call: TRBJ1-6
d_call: -
clone_size: few
cdr3_aa: CASSSRDSPLHF
cdr3_nt: TGTGCCAGTAGTAGTCGGGATTCACCCCTCCACTTT

v_call: TRBV6-2/TRBV6-3
j_call: TRBJ2-3
d_call: TRBD1
clone_size: -
cdr3_aa: CASTQYEPGQVGDTQYF
cdr3_nt: TGTGCCAGCACCCAATACGAACCGGGACAGGTTGGAGATACGCAGTATTTT

v_call: TRBV25-1
j_call: TRBJ1-1
d_call: -
clone_size: -
cdr3_aa: CASSHREWAFQNTEAFF
cdr3_nt: TGTGCCAGCAGCCACAGGGAATGGGCTTTTCAGAACACTGAAGCTTTCTTT

v_call: TRBV6-1
j_call: TRBJ2-3
d_call: TRBD1
clone_size: -
cdr3_aa: CASRGQVGGPDTQYF
cdr3_nt: TGTGCCAGCAGGGGACAGGTCGGAGGACCAGATACGCAGTATTTT

v_call: TRBV29-1
j_call: TRBJ1-5
d_call: -
clone_size: medium-sized
cdr3_aa: CSVAGGYNQPQHF
cdr3_nt: TGCAGCGTTGCCGGGGGGTACAATCAGCCCCAGCATTTT

v_call: TRBV7-3
j_call: TRBJ2-3
d_call: -
clone_size: -
cdr3_aa: CASSSNSGSTDTQYF
cdr3_nt: TGTGCCAGCAGCTCCAATAGCGGCAGCACAGATACGCAGTATTTT

v_call: TRBV19
j_call: TRBJ2-3
d_call: TRBD2
clone_size: -
cdr3_aa: CASSIDPSGGQYF
cdr3_nt: TGTGCCAGTAGTATAGATCCTAGCGGGGGACAGTATTTT

v_call: TRBV6-2/TRBV6-3
j_call: TRBJ1-1
d_call: -
clone_size: -
cdr3_aa: CASSYGYRTAVEAFF
cdr3_nt: TGTGCCAGCAGTTACGGCTACCGGACAGCCGTCGAAGCTTTCTTT

v_call: TRBV20-1
j_call: TRBJ1-1
d_call: -
clone_size: -
cdr3_aa: CSAVLGTTESFF
cdr3_nt: TGCAGTGCTGTCCTGGGAACCACTGAATCTTTCTTT

v_call: TRBV18
j_call: TRBJ2-3
d_call: -
clone_size: -
cdr3_aa: CASSPGSRETQYF
cdr3_nt: TGTGCCAGCTCACCAGGTTCTAGGGAGACGCAGTATTTT

v_call: TRBV28
j_call: TRBJ2-5
d_call: -
clone_size: -
cdr3_aa: CASSFTAGETQYF
cdr3_nt: TGTGCCAGCAGTTTTACGGCCGGGGAGACCCAGTACTTC

v_call: TRBV7-2
j_call: TRBJ2-1
d_call: TRBD2
clone_size: -
cdr3_aa: CASSPGLAGGPSSYNEQFF
cdr3_nt: TGTGCCAGCAGCCCCGGACTAGCGGGGGGGCCTAGCTCCTACAATGAGCAGTTCTTC

v_call: TRBV30
j_call: TRBJ1-2
d_call: -
clone_size: medium-sized
cdr3_aa: CACRQVENYGYTF
cdr3_nt: TGTGCCTGCAGACAGGTGGAGAACTATGGCTACACCTTC

v_call: TRBV6-1
j_call: TRBJ2-4
d_call: TRBD1
clone_size: -
cdr3_aa: CASRWTGTFNKAKNIQYF
cdr3_nt: TGTGCCAGCAGGTGGACAGGGACCTTCAACAAAGCCAAAAACATTCAGTACTTC

v_call: TRBV19
j_call: TRBJ1-1
d_call: -
clone_size: few
cdr3_aa: CASSIAGGWTEAFF
cdr3_nt: TGTGCCAGTAGTATCGCGGGGGGCTGGACTGAAGCTTTCTTT

v_call: TRBV5-4
j_call: TRBJ1-1
d_call: TRBD1
clone_size: few
cdr3_aa: CASSSGTGGAWGRGTEAFF
cdr3_nt: TGTGCCAGCAGCTCCGGGACAGGGGGCGCTTGGGGCCGAGGCACTGAAGCTTTCTTT

v_call: TRBV5-5
j_call: TRBJ2-5
d_call: -
clone_size: once
cdr3_aa: CASSLRREETQYF
cdr3_nt: TGTGCCAGCAGCTTGCGCAGGGAAGAGACCCAGTACTTC

v_call: TRBV5-4
j_call: TRBJ1-2
d_call: -
clone_size: -
cdr3_aa: CASSFDWDKSNYGYTF
cdr3_nt: TGTGCCAGCAGCTTTGATTGGGACAAATCTAACTATGGCTACACCTTC

v_call: TRBV5-6
j_call: TRBJ2-2
d_call: TRBD2
clone_size: -
cdr3_aa: CASSLMTSGGVNTGELFF
cdr3_nt: TGTGCCAGCAGCCTCATGACTAGCGGGGGGGTTAACACCGGGGAGCTGTTTTTT

v_call: TRBV6-1
j_call: TRBJ1-5
d_call: TRBD1
clone_size: -
cdr3_aa: CASSPLQGNQPQHF
cdr3_nt: TGTGCCAGCAGTCCATTACAGGGGAATCAGCCCCAGCATTTT

v_call: TRBV7-2
j_call: TRBJ2-3
d_call: -
clone_size: -
cdr3_aa: CASSSRDHTDTQYF
cdr3_nt: TGTGCCAGCAGCTCTCGGGACCACACAGATACGCAGTATTTT

v_call: TRBV6-5
j_call: TRBJ1-6
d_call: TRBD1
clone_size: few
cdr3_aa: CASSAQGRGNSPLHF
cdr3_nt: TGTGCCAGCAGTGCACAGGGGAGGGGTAATTCACCCCTCCACTTT

v_call: TRBV20-1
j_call: TRBJ2-2
d_call: -
clone_size: few
cdr3_aa: CSARGNTGELFF
cdr3_nt: TGCAGTGCTAGGGGAAATACCGGGGAGCTGTTTTTT

v_call: TRBV7-2
j_call: TRBJ2-1
d_call: TRBD2
clone_size: -
cdr3_aa: CASSLAGGWDEQFF
cdr3_nt: TGTGCCAGCAGCTTGGCGGGGGGCTGGGATGAGCAGTTCTTC

v_call: TRBV19
j_call: TRBJ1-2
d_call: -
clone_size: -
cdr3_aa: CASSLVEGGYGYTF
cdr3_nt: TGTGCCAGTAGTCTCGTGGAGGGCGGCTATGGCTACACCTTC

v_call: TRBV29-1
j_call: TRBJ2-3
d_call: -
clone_size: -
cdr3_aa: CSVENLTGPITDTQYF
cdr3_nt: TGCAGCGTTGAAAACTTAACAGGGCCTATCACAGATACGCAGTATTTT

v_call: TRBV6-1
j_call: TRBJ2-4
d_call: -
clone_size: few
cdr3_aa: CASSENEPLDF
cdr3_nt: TGTGCCAGCAGTGAAAATGAACCCTTGGACTTC

v_call: TRBV11-2
j_call: TRBJ2-7
d_call: -
clone_size: -
cdr3_aa: CASSLDGGSYEQYF
cdr3_nt: TGTGCCAGCAGCTTAGACGGCGGTTCCTACGAGCAGTACTTC

v_call: TRBV7-2
j_call: TRBJ2-5
d_call: -
clone_size: few
cdr3_aa: CASSLATGEGETQYF
cdr3_nt: TGTGCCAGCAGCTTAGCAACCGGTGAAGGGGAGACCCAGTACTTC

v_call: TRBV5-6
j_call: TRBJ1-2
d_call: TRBD1
clone_size: -
cdr3_aa: CASSRDRDYGYTF
cdr3_nt: TGTGCCAGCAGCCGCGACAGGGATTATGGCTACACCTTC

v_call: TRBV6-1
j_call: TRBJ2-3
d_call: -
clone_size: -
cdr3_aa: CASSYLQSTDTQYF
cdr3_nt: TGTGCCAGCAGTTACTTACAGAGCACAGATACGCAGTATTTT

v_call: TRBV7-2
j_call: TRBJ1-1
d_call: -
clone_size: few
cdr3_aa: CASSGGAERDTEAFF
cdr3_nt: TGTGCCAGCAGCGGGGGGGCCGAGAGGGACACTGAAGCTTTCTTT

v_call: TRBV20-1
j_call: TRBJ1-4
d_call: TRBD1
clone_size: -
cdr3_aa: CSALNRGNEKLFF
cdr3_nt: TGCAGTGCTCTCAACAGGGGTAATGAAAAACTGTTTTTT

v_call: TRBV20-1
j_call: TRBJ2-1
d_call: TRBD2
clone_size: few
cdr3_aa: CSVVRGGRNEQFF
cdr3_nt: TGCAGTGTAGTTCGGGGGGGCCGCAATGAGCAGTTCTTC

v_call: TRBV5-4
j_call: TRBJ1-6
d_call: TRBD1
clone_size: -
cdr3_aa: CASSLKPGQGDGPLHF
cdr3_nt: TGCGCCAGCAGCTTAAAACCGGGACAGGGAGATGGACCCCTCCACTTT

v_call: TRBV6-5
j_call: TRBJ2-1
d_call: -
clone_size: few
cdr3_aa: CALASGGQGGDEQFF
cdr3_nt: TGTGCCCTCGCGTCTGGAGGGCAAGGGGGCGATGAGCAGTTCTTC

v_call: TRBV6-5
j_call: TRBJ1-2
d_call: TRBD1
clone_size: few
cdr3_aa: CASSFGQAGYGYTF
cdr3_nt: TGTGCCAGCAGTTTCGGACAGGCCGGCTATGGCTACACCTTC

v_call: TRBV7-9
j_call: TRBJ2-7
d_call: TRBD2
clone_size: -
cdr3_aa: CASSSLAGSSSYEQYF
cdr3_nt: TGTGCCAGCAGCTCTTTAGCGGGTTCTAGCTCCTACGAGCAGTACTTC

v_call: TRBV30
j_call: TRBJ1-3
d_call: TRBD1
clone_size: medium-sized
cdr3_aa: CAWSPGSGGPFSGNTIYF
cdr3_nt: TGTGCCTGGAGTCCTGGGTCAGGGGGACCTTTCTCTGGAAACACCATATATTTT

v_call: TRBV7-2
j_call: TRBJ2-1
d_call: TRBD2
clone_size: -
cdr3_aa: CASSSAGGSYNEQFF
cdr3_nt: TGTGCCAGCAGCTCAGCGGGGGGGTCCTACAATGAGCAGTTCTTC

v_call: TRBV7-4
j_call: TRBJ2-3
d_call: -
clone_size: -
cdr3_aa: CASSAGQSTDTQYF
cdr3_nt: TGTGCCAGCAGCGCGGGACAGAGCACAGATACGCAGTATTTT

v_call: TRBV5-5
j_call: TRBJ1-6
d_call: TRBD1
clone_size: -
cdr3_aa: CASSPIRGVYSPLHF
cdr3_nt: TGTGCCAGCAGCCCTATCAGGGGGGTCTACTCACCCCTCCACTTT